These 2 T cell receptor beta chains share one sample of origin, sequenced in a study of blood T cell repertoires in COVID-19. Clones were sequenced by immunoSEQ multiplex PCR, and TCRdb holds only the in-frame ones, with some missing. The table records hundreds of thousands of clones, nearly 90% of them present only once. The specimen was PBMCs or T cells enriched from blood (not recorded which). The receptors stem from a woman aged 18-30 years who had been exposed to COVID-19.

DNA of the CDR3: TGTGCCAGCAGCAAAGGACAGGGACGTTCAGTGCCAGATACGCAGTATTTT. It translates to CASSKGQGRSVPDTQYF. V and J are TRBV7-6 and TRBJ2-3, with 8 bases lining up with TRBD1. This CDR3 has 17 amino acids. The V gene end was trimmed by 5 bases and the J gene end by 4 bases; junction bases not matched to a gene: 14. Germline values: CDR1 SGHVS, CDR2 FNYEAQ.

V usage is TRBV28 and J usage is TRBJ1-5; TRBD1 might be the D (5 bases). The CDR3 extends over 12 amino acids. V gave up 8 bases and J gave up 2 bases, with 7 bases separating them. CDR1 is MDHEN, CDR2 SYDVKM, per germline. CDR3 in DNA: TGTGCCAGCGGGGGGGGCAATCAGCCCCAGCATTTT. This encodes CASGGGNQPQHF. Together with reference TRBV28 and TRBJ1-5, the CDR3 gives the full variable domain: DVKVTQSSRYLVKRTGEKVFLECVQDMDHENMFWYRQDPGLGLRLIYFSYDVKMKEKGDIPEGYSVSREKKERFSLILESASTNQTSMYLCASGGGNQPQHFGDGTRLSIL.